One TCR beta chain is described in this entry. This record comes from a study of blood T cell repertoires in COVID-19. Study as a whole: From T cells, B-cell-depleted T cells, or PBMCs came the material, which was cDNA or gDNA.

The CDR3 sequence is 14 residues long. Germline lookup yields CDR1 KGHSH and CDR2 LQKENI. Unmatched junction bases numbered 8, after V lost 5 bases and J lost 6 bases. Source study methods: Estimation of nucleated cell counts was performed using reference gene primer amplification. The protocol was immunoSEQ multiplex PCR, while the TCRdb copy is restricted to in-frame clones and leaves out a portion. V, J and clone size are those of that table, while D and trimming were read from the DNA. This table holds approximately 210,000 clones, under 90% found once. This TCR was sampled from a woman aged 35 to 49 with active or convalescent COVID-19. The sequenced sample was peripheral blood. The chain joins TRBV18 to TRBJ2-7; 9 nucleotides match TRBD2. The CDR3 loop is CASSSGTSPVEQYF. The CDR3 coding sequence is TGTGCCAGCTCATCCGGGACTAGCCCCGTCGAGCAGTACTTC.